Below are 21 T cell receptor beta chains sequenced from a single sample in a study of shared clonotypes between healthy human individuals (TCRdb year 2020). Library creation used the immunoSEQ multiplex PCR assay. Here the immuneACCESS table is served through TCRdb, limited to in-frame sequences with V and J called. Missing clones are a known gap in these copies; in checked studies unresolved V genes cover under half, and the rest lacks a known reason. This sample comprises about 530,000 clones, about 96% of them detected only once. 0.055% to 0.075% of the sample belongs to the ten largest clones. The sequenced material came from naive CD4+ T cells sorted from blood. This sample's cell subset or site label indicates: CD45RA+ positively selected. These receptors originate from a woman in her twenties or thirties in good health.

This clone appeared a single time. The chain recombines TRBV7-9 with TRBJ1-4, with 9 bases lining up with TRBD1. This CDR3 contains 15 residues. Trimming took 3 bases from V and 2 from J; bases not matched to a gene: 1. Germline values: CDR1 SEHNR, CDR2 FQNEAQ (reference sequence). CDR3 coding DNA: TGTGCCAGCAGCTTTGGACAGGGGACTAATGAAAAACTGTTTTTT. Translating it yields CASSFGQGTNEKLFF. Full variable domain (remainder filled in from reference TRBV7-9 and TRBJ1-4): DTGVSQNPRHKITKRGQNVTFRCDPISEHNRLYWYRQTLGQGPEFLTYFQNEAQLEKSRLLSDRFSAERPKGSFSTLEIQRTEQGDSAMYLCASSFGQGTNEKLFFGSGTQLSVL.

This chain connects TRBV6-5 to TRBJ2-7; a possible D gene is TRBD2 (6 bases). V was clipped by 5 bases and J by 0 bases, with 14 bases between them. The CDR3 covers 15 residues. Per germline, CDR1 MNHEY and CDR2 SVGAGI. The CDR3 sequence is CASSGKGLSSYEQYF. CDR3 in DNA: TGTGCCAGCAGTGGGAAGGGACTCTCCTCCTACGAGCAGTACTTC.

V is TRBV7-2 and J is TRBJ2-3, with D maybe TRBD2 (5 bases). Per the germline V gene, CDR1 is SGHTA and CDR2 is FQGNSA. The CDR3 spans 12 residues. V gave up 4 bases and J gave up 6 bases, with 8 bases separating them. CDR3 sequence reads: CASSSIADTQYF. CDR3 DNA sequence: TGTGCCAGCAGCTCCATAGCGGATACGCAGTATTTT.

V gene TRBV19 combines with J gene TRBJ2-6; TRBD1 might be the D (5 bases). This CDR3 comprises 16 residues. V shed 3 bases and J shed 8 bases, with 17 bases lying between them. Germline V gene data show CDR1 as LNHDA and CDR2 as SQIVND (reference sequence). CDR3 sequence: CASSIAWARAPNVLTF. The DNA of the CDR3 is TGTGCCAGTAGTATCGCTTGGGCCAGGGCGCCCAACGTCCTGACTTTC.

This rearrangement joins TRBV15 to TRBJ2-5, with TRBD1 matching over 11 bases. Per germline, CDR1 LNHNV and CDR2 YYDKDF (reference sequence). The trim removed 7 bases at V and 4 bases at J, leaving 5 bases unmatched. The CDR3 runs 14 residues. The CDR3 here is CATNTDRGRETQYF. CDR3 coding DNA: TGTGCCACCAACACGGACAGGGGGCGAGAGACCCAGTACTTC.

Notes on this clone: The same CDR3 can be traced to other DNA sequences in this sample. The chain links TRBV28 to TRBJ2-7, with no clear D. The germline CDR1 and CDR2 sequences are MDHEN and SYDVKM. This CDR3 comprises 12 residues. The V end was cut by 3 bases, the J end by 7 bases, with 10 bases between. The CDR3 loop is CASSLVGFEQYF. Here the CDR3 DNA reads TGTGCCAGCAGTTTGGTAGGCTTTGAGCAGTACTTC.

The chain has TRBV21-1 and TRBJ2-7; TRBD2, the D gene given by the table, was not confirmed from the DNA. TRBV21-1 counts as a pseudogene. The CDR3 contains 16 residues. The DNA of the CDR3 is TGTGCCAGCAGCAAAGTACGTTGGGGGGGTGCCTACGAGCAGTACTTC. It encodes CASSKVRWGGAYEQYF.

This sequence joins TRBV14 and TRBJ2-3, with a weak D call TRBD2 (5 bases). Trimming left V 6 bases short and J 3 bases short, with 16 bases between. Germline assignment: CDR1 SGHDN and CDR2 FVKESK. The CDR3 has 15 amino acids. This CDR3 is CASRPHTTRTDTQYF. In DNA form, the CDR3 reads TGTGCCAGCAGACCGCACACAACTAGGACAGATACGCAGTATTTT.

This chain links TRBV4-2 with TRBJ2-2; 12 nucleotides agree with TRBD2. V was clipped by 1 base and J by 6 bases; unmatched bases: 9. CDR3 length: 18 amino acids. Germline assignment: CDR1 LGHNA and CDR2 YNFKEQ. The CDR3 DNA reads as TGTGCCAGCAGCCAAGTGACTAGCGGGAGCTTAGTCGCCGGGGAGCTGTTTTTT. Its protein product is CASSQVTSGSLVAGELFF.

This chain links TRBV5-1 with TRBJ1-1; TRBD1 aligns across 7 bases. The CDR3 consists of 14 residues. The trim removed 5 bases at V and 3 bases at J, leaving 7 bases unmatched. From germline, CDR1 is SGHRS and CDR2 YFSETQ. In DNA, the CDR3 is TGCGCCAGCAGGACAGGGAACCGTTACACTGAAGCTTTCTTT. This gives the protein CASRTGNRYTEAFF.

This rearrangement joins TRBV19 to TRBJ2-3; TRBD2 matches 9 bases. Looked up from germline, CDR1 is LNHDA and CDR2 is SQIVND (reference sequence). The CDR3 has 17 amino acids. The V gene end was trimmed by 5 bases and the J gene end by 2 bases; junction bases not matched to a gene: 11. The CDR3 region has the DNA TGTGCCAGTAGTCCCGGGACTAGCCCTTCGTCCACAGATACGCAGTATTTT. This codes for CASSPGTSPSSTDTQYF.

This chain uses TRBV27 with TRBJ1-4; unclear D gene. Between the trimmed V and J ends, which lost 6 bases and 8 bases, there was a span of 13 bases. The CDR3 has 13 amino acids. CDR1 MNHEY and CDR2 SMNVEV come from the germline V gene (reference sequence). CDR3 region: CASSPRWGEKLFF. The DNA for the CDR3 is TGTGCCAGCAGCCCCCGCTGGGGAGAAAAACTGTTTTTT.

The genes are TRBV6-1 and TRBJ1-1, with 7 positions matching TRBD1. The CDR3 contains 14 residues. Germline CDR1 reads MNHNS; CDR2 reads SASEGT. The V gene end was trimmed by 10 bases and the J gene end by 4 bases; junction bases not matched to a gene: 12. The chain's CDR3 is CATSGQRASTEAFF. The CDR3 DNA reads TGTGCCACCTCGGGACAGCGGGCCTCCACTGAAGCTTTCTTT.

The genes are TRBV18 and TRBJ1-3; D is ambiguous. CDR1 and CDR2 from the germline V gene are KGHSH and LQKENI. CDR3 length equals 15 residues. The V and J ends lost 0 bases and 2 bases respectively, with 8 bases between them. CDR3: CASSPPPGTGNTIYF. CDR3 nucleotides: TGTGCCAGCTCACCACCGCCGGGCACTGGAAACACCATATATTTT.

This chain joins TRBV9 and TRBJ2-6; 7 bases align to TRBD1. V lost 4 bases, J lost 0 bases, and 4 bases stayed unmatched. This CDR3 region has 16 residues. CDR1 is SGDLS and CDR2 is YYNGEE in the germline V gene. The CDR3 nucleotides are TGTGCCAGCAGCCCTGACAGGGTCTCTGGGGCCAACGTCCTGACTTTC. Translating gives CASSPDRVSGANVLTF. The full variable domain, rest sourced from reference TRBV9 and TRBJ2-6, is DSGVTQTPKHLITATGQRVTLRCSPRSGDLSVYWYQQSLDQGLQFLIQYYNGEERAKGNILERFSAQQFPDLHSELNLSSLELGDSALYFCASSPDRVSGANVLTFGAGSRLTVL.

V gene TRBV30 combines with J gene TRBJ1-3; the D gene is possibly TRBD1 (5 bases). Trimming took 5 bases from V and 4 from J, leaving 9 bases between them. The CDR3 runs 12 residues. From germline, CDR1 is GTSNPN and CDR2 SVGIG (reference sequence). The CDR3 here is CAWYRNGNTIYF. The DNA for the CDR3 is TGTGCCTGGTACAGGAACGGAAACACCATATATTTT.

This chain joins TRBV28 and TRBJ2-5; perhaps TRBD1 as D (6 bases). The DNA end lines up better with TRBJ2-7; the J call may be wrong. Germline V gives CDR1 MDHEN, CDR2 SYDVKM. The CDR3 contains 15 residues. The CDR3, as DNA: TGTGCCAGCAGTTTATGGACAGGACCCCACTACGAGCAGTACTTC. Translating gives CASSLWTGPHYEQYF.

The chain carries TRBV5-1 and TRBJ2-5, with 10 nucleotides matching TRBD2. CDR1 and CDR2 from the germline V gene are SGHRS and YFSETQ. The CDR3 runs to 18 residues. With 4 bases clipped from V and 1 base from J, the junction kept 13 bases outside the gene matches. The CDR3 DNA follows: TGCGCCAGCAGCGAAGGACTAGCGGTCCCCCTGCCCCAAGAGACCCAGTACTTC. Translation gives CASSEGLAVPLPQETQYF.

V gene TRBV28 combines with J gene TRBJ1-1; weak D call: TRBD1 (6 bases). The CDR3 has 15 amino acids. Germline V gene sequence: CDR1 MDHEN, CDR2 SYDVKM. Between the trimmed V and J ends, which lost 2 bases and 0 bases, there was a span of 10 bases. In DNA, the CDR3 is TGTGCCAGCAGTTTACCCCAGGGGATGAACACTGAAGCTTTCTTT. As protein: CASSLPQGMNTEAFF.

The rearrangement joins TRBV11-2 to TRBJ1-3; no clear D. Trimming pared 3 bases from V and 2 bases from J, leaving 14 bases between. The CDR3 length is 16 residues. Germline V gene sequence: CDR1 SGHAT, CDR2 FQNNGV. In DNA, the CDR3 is TGTGCCAGCAGCTTGACGTTAGGATTCCCTGGAAACACCATATATTTT. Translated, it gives CASSLTLGFPGNTIYF.

The CDR3 DNA follows: TGTGCCAGCAGTAAGGGACGGAGGGACTATGGCTACACCTTC. This codes for CASSKGRRDYGYTF. The chain uses TRBV27 and TRBJ1-2; D is perhaps TRBD1 (5 bases). Germline CDR1 is MNHEY and CDR2 is SMNVEV (reference sequence). V was cut by 5 bases and J by 3 bases, with 13 bases left in between. The CDR3 has 14 residues.